A few counts support the clone carrying this TCR beta chain. The antigen remains unidentified. PBMCs yielded sorted CD4+ and CD8+ T cells. CDR3 length: 16 amino acids. Deletions cut 0 bases from V and 2 bases from J, with 14 bases between. Germline V gives CDR1 MNHEY, CDR2 SMNVEV (reference sequence). This entry comes from a study of CD8+ T cells in alopecia areata. Study information: The drug, oral tofacitinib, was given to treated patients at 5 to 10 mg twice daily. Study outcomes and limitations: Sequences from scalp samples also cover resident alphabeta T cells of normal skin. In patients, TCRs were shared less clearly than in mice, and HLA may possibly be involved.

Following extraction, RNA underwent reverse transcription to cDNA, which served as the sequencing template. Assay: immunoSEQ multiplex PCR; the TCRdb copy retains only in-frame clones and omits some. The sample holds 130,000 to 150,000 clones, 87% seen once. This chain connects TRBV27 to TRBJ2-7; D ambiguous. The sequence was obtained from a human donor with alopecia areata. The sequences come from CD8+ T cells sorted from blood, collected at week 0. The CDR3 DNA reads as TGTGCCAGCAGTTTATCGGTACACAGCGAAACCTACGAGCAGTACTTC. As protein: CASSLSVHSETYEQYF.